What follows are 11 T cell receptor beta chains derived from one specimen sequenced in a study of blood T cell repertoires in COVID-19 (TCRdb year 2020). Library creation used the immunoSEQ multiplex PCR assay. The table comes from immuneACCESS by way of TCRdb, which keeps in-frame sequences with V and J called. Part of the clones is missing from these tables; in studies checked, under half for an unresolved V gene and the rest for unknown reasons. Across this sample there are about 250,000 clones, with around 85% seen only once. The ten biggest clones cover about 8.2% of the sample. Sample: PBMCs or T cells enriched from blood (not recorded which). The source is a woman aged 45-65 years with acute COVID-19.

A note on this clone: Distinct nucleotide sequences in the sample also encode this CDR3. V usage is TRBV7-8 and J usage is TRBJ2-3; D perhaps matches TRBD1 (5 bases). V was shortened by 3 bases and J by 2 bases, with 15 bases between the two germline ends. CDR1 SGHVS and CDR2 FQNEAQ come from the germline V gene. CDR3 length: 16 residues. This CDR3 is CASSFSLTENTDTQYF. CDR3 DNA sequence: TGTGCCAGCAGCTTTAGCCTGACAGAGAACACAGATACGCAGTATTTT.

The chain links TRBV11-2 to TRBJ1-4; weak D call: TRBD1 (6 bases). The CDR3 spans 15 residues. Trimming cost V 5 bases and J 0 bases, with 10 bases left between them. Germline CDR1 is SGHAT and CDR2 is FQNNGV. The CDR3 is CASSPDRPTNEKLFF. The DNA of the CDR3 is TGTGCCAGCAGCCCCGACAGGCCAACTAATGAAAAACTGTTTTTT.

The rearrangement uses TRBV9 and TRBJ1-2, with TRBD1 matching 7 bases. Germline CDR1 SGDLS, CDR2 YYNGEE. The CDR3 is 15 residues long. The J segment lost 0 bases and the V segment lost 2 bases, leaving 4 bases of the junction unmatched. This chain's CDR3 is CASSVGTAPNYGYTF. The CDR3 bases are TGTGCCAGCAGCGTCGGGACAGCTCCTAACTATGGCTACACCTTC.

This clone was found a few times. Other DNA sequences in the same sample also yield this CDR3. The chain uses TRBV2 and TRBJ2-5, with D possibly TRBD2 on 6 matching bases. This CDR3 has 14 amino acids. CDR1 and CDR2 from the germline V gene are SNHLY and FYNNEI. Trimming stripped 3 bases from V and 1 base from J, with 9 bases between. The CDR3 is CASSDPGSQETQYF. CDR3 coding DNA: TGTGCCAGCAGTGACCCCGGGAGCCAAGAGACCCAGTACTTC.

Ten or more counts support this clone. Other DNA sequences of this sample code for an identical CDR3. This rearrangement joins TRBV7-2 to TRBJ1-6; 8 nucleotides agree with TRBD1. V dropped 8 bases and J dropped 6; count of bases not matched to a gene: 3. Germline V gene lookup returns CDR1 SGHTA and CDR2 FQGNSA. CDR3 length equals 13 residues. DNA of the CDR3: TGTGCCAGCCGAGGACAGGGTAATTCACCCCTCCACTTT. This translates into CASRGQGNSPLHF.

This clone was recorded only once. The chain carries TRBV10-3 and TRBJ2-3; 7 bases line up with TRBD1. J lost 5 bases, V lost 1 base, and 6 bases had no gene match. Germline CDR1 and CDR2: ENHRY and SYGVKD. The CDR3 is 15 amino acids. The CDR3 protein is CAISEYRGGEDTQYF. CDR3 DNA: TGTGCCATCAGTGAGTACAGGGGCGGAGAAGATACGCAGTATTTT.

The gene calls are TRBV18 and TRBJ1-6, with TRBD1 identical over 8 bases. V dropped 3 bases and J dropped 9; count of bases not matched to a gene: 4. This CDR3 has 14 residues. Germline CDR1 reads KGHSH; CDR2 reads LQKENI. In nucleotides, the CDR3 is TGTGCCAGCTCACCGACAGGGGAAGGTTCACCCCTCCACTTT. It codes for CASSPTGEGSPLHF.

The chain employs TRBV9 and TRBJ2-7; a possible D gene is TRBD1 (5 bases). The CDR3 totals 16 residues. In germline, CDR1 is SGDLS, CDR2 YYNGEE. Between the trimmed V and J ends, which lost 2 bases and 0 bases, there was a span of 15 bases. CDR3: CASSVGPGLSSYEQYF. In DNA, the CDR3 is TGTGCCAGCAGCGTCGGCCCAGGGTTAAGCTCCTACGAGCAGTACTTC.

The chain joins TRBV7-2 to TRBJ2-1; TRBD1 aligns across 10 bases. Germline V gene lookup returns CDR1 SGHTA and CDR2 FQGNSA. The CDR3 runs 16 residues. J gave up 10 bases and V 4 bases, and 13 bases lay outside the gene matches. CDR3 coding DNA: TGTGCCAGCAGCTCGATGCCGGGACAGGGGCCCTCAGAGCAGTTCTTC. It yields the protein CASSSMPGQGPSEQFF.

The V gene is TRBV3-1 (or the pseudogene TRBV3-2), the J gene TRBJ2-1; weak D call: TRBD2 (6 bases). In germline, CDR1 is LGHDT, CDR2 YNNKEL (reference sequence). This CDR3 comprises 16 residues. The V end was cut by 2 bases, the J end by 3 bases, with 14 bases between. The DNA of the CDR3 is TGTGCCAGCAGCCAAACAGCGGGCGGGGTCTACAATGAGCAGTTCTTC. It translates to CASSQTAGGVYNEQFF.

The V and J genes are TRBV3-1 (or the pseudogene TRBV3-2) and TRBJ1-1, with TRBD1 matching over 7 bases. The CDR3 is 15 residues long. CDR1 is LGHDT, CDR2 YNNKEL, per germline (reference sequence). Trimming took 0 bases from V and 4 from J; bases not matched to a gene: 5. In nucleotides, the CDR3 is TGTGCCAGCAGCCAAGATCGTAACAGGGGCACTGAAGCTTTCTTT. The encoded protein is CASSQDRNRGTEAFF.